The 15 T cell receptor beta chains reported below all come from one sample, sequenced in a study of T cell changes during pregnancy in multiple sclerosis. Clones were sequenced by immunoSEQ multiplex PCR, and TCRdb holds only the in-frame ones, with some missing. The data contain approximately 50,000 clones, around 90% of them singletons. The source was CD4+ T cells from peripheral blood mononuclear cells, collected after pregnancy. The receptor source for this set is a female donor in good health, enrolled as a control in a pregnancy study.

The chain recombines TRBV14 with TRBJ1-1, with D possibly being TRBD1 (5 bases). With 3 bases removed from V and 1 base from J, the gap between germline ends came to 9 bases. The CDR3 contains 14 residues. Germline CDR1 is SGHDN and CDR2 is FVKESK. The CDR3 region is CASSQLTANTEAFF. Written as DNA, the CDR3 is TGTGCCAGCAGCCAGCTGACAGCGAACACTGAAGCTTTCTTT.

This chain joins TRBV6-4 and TRBJ1-2; D is uncertain. The CDR3 length is 15 residues. The V and J ends lost 4 bases and 3 bases respectively, with 15 bases between them. Germline assignment: CDR1 MRHNA and CDR2 SNTAGT. CDR3 region: CASSAFPMRDYGYTF. The CDR3 DNA follows: TGTGCCAGCAGTGCCTTTCCCATGCGGGACTATGGCTACACCTTC.

This clone appeared once. At one end, the junction sequence differs from germline, possibly due to a read error. V is TRBV19 and J is TRBJ2-1, with 7 bases identical to TRBD2. This CDR3 comprises 13 residues. The germline V gene has CDR1 LNHDA and CDR2 SQIVND (reference sequence). CDR3 DNA sequence: TGTGCCAGTAGTGCCAGGGTGAGCGGGAATAGGGTCTTC. It specifies CASSARVSGNRVF.

This chain uses TRBV21-1 with TRBJ2-7; the table gives TRBD2 as D, unverified against the DNA. TRBV21-1 corresponds to a pseudogene. The length of the CDR3 is 14 residues. The CDR3 protein is CASSNKGSQREQYF. The CDR3 DNA reads TGTGCCAGCAGCAATAAAGGGTCCCAGCGGGAGCAGTACTTC.

The chain is built from TRBV7-2 and TRBJ1-3; D remains unclear. Trimming stripped 5 bases from V and 0 bases from J, with 11 bases between. The CDR3 is 15 residues long. Germline-derived CDR1 and CDR2 are SGHTA and FQGNSA. The CDR3 DNA reads as TGTGCCAGCAGCCACGGTTATCCCTCTGGAAACACCATATATTTT. This encodes CASSHGYPSGNTIYF.

This rearrangement joins TRBV5-1 to TRBJ1-1; 8 nucleotides match TRBD1. Germline assignment: CDR1 SGHRS and CDR2 YFSETQ. The CDR3 has 15 residues. Losses at the gene ends were 4 bases for V and 5 bases for J; bases not matched to a gene: 10. CDR3 region: CASSAGRTGLTEAFF. CDR3 sequence (DNA): TGCGCCAGCAGCGCTGGCCGGACAGGGCTGACTGAAGCTTTCTTT.

V usage is TRBV12-1 and J usage is TRBJ2-1; the D call in the table, TRBD2, was not verified against the DNA. TRBV12-1 is flagged as a pseudogene. The CDR3 runs 17 residues. The CDR3 reads CASSQAGTSGNYNEQFF. CDR3 nucleotides: TGTGCCAGCAGCCAAGCCGGGACTAGCGGTAATTACAATGAGCAGTTCTTC.

The chain employs TRBV28 and TRBJ2-7; D is undetermined. The CDR3 consists of 15 residues. Germline CDR1 and CDR2: MDHEN and SYDVKM. Trimming removed 7 bases from V and 4 bases from J, with 20 bases in between. Here the CDR3 reads CASKEHFEEKYEQYF. DNA of the CDR3: TGTGCCAGCAAGGAGCACTTCGAGGAGAAGTACGAGCAGTACTTC.

The rearrangement joins TRBV18 to TRBJ2-3; 7 bases match TRBD2. In germline, CDR1 is KGHSH, CDR2 LQKENI. The CDR3 loop spans 14 amino acids. The V gene end was trimmed by 5 bases and the J gene end by 2 bases; junction bases not matched to a gene: 4. The CDR3 sequence: CASSTAGFTDTQYF. The CDR3 DNA sequence: TGTGCCAGCTCAACAGCGGGGTTCACAGATACGCAGTATTTT.

The chain uses TRBV19 and TRBJ1-2, with a weak D call TRBD1 (6 bases). Germline V gene data show CDR1 as LNHDA and CDR2 as SQIVND (reference sequence). The CDR3 runs 15 residues. The V and J ends lost 1 base and 6 bases respectively, with 15 bases between them. CDR3 protein: CASSIVSSGGHGYTF. Here the CDR3 DNA reads TGTGCCAGTAGTATAGTGTCGTCGGGGGGGCATGGCTACACCTTC.

This clone has just one count. J is TRBJ1-1 and V is TRBV10-1; TRBD1 agrees at 9 bases. Germline loops: CDR1 WNHNN, CDR2 SYGVQD (reference sequence). With V trimmed by 5 bases and J by 0 bases, 4 bases remained unmatched. This CDR3 is 15 amino acids long. This chain's CDR3 is CASSLGTGMNTEAFF. The CDR3 bases are TGCGCCAGCAGTCTTGGGACAGGGATGAACACTGAAGCTTTCTTT.

This clone showed up just once. This sequence joins TRBV7-8 and TRBJ2-7; perhaps TRBD1 as D (6 bases). This CDR3 has 8 residues. V was cut by 9 bases and J by 9 bases, with 6 bases left in between. Germline CDR1 and CDR2: SGHVS and FQNEAQ. The CDR3 DNA is TGTGCCAGAGGGGGGCAGTACTTC. Protein product: CARGGQYF.

This clone appeared a single time. The chain links TRBV29-1 to TRBJ2-1; 11 bases match TRBD2. The CDR3 consists of 14 residues. The V gene's germline CDR1 is SQVTM and CDR2 ANQGSEA. J was trimmed by 9 bases and V by 7 bases; bases with no gene match: 11. The CDR3 nucleotides are TGCAGCGGCCGGTTAGCGGGAGGGGCGGGTGAGCAGTTCTTC. This sequence encodes CSGRLAGGAGEQFF.

The chain is built from TRBV28 and TRBJ2-1, with D possibly matching TRBD1 (6 bases). Germline V gene lookup returns CDR1 MDHEN and CDR2 SYDVKM. CDR3 length: 12 amino acids. Trimming took off 5 bases at V and 5 bases at J, with 7 bases between the two ends. The CDR3 sequence is CASSRDNNEQFF. CDR3 nucleotide sequence: TGTGCCAGCAGTCGGGACAACAATGAGCAGTTCTTC.

This chain links TRBV10-1 with TRBJ2-5; tentatively, D is TRBD2 (6 bases). This CDR3 is built from 15 residues. Germline V gives CDR1 WNHNN, CDR2 SYGVQD (reference sequence). V lost 7 bases and J 2 bases, leaving 17 bases between the germline ends. The CDR3, as DNA: TGCGCCAGCACTCGCGACGGAGGGCTTCAAGAGACCCAGTACTTC. It specifies CASTRDGGLQETQYF.